This is a list of T cell receptor beta chains from one sample in a study of blood T cell repertoires in COVID-19. The repertoire was sequenced with immunoSEQ multiplex PCR; TCRdb's copy has only in-frame clones and lacks some. The sample holds about 130,000 clones, around 81% seen once. Sequencing was done on a sample of peripheral blood. These receptors were obtained from a woman aged 45-60 years with acute or convalescent COVID-19. CDR3s include the opening cysteine and the closing phenylalanine or tryptophan. Fields, in order: V gene, J gene, D gene, clone size, CDR3 length, CDR3 DNA, CDR3 protein. The D gene is left open where the match is weak. Not every row has a clone size; where given, it reads once, few, many or a size class.

v_call: TRBV10-3
j_call: TRBJ1-3
d_call: TRBD1
clone_size: -
cdr3_length: 19
cdr3_nt: TGTGCCATCAGTGGGACAGGGTTAGACGTGAAAGGTTCTGGAAACACCATATATTTT
cdr3_aa: CAISGTGLDVKGSGNTIYF

v_call: TRBV9
j_call: TRBJ2-1
d_call: TRBD2
clone_size: -
cdr3_length: 12
cdr3_nt: TGTGCCAGCAGCGTACCGGGGGGGTGGCAGTTCTTC
cdr3_aa: CASSVPGGWQFF

v_call: TRBV6-6
j_call: TRBJ2-7
d_call: -
clone_size: -
cdr3_length: 16
cdr3_nt: TGTGCCAGCAGTTTCCCGCAAAGGACAGATTCCTACGAGCAGTACTTC
cdr3_aa: CASSFPQRTDSYEQYF

v_call: TRBV29-1
j_call: TRBJ2-7
d_call: -
clone_size: few
cdr3_length: 11
cdr3_nt: TGCAGCGTTGAAACCGGGGACGAGCAGTACTTC
cdr3_aa: CSVETGDEQYF

v_call: TRBV18
j_call: TRBJ1-2
d_call: -
clone_size: -
cdr3_length: 13
cdr3_nt: TGTGCCAGCTCACCATCTCGGGAGGATGGCTACACCTTC
cdr3_aa: CASSPSREDGYTF

v_call: TRBV4-2
j_call: TRBJ1-1
d_call: TRBD1
clone_size: -
cdr3_length: 14
cdr3_nt: TGTGCCAGCAGTCCTAGAGACAGGGACACTGAAGCTTTCTTT
cdr3_aa: CASSPRDRDTEAFF

v_call: TRBV29-1
j_call: TRBJ2-7
d_call: -
clone_size: -
cdr3_length: 13
cdr3_nt: TGCAGCGTTGTAGACGGTAGCTCCTACGAGCAGTACTTC
cdr3_aa: CSVVDGSSYEQYF

v_call: TRBV6-5
j_call: TRBJ1-2
d_call: TRBD1
clone_size: -
cdr3_length: 11
cdr3_nt: TGTGCCACCGGACAGGGGGGAGGCTACACCTTC
cdr3_aa: CATGQGGGYTF

v_call: TRBV6-5
j_call: TRBJ2-1
d_call: -
clone_size: -
cdr3_length: 12
cdr3_nt: TGTGCCAGCAGATCTTACTACAATGAGCAGTTCTTC
cdr3_aa: CASRSYYNEQFF

v_call: TRBV28
j_call: TRBJ2-7
d_call: -
clone_size: -
cdr3_length: 12
cdr3_nt: TGTGCCAGCAGTTCCCTATTCTACGAGCAGTACTTC
cdr3_aa: CASSSLFYEQYF

v_call: TRBV27
j_call: TRBJ1-1
d_call: -
clone_size: -
cdr3_length: 14
cdr3_nt: TGTGCCAGCAGTTTATGGGGACAGAACACTGAAGCTTTCTTT
cdr3_aa: CASSLWGQNTEAFF

v_call: TRBV29-1
j_call: TRBJ2-3
d_call: TRBD2
clone_size: -
cdr3_length: 14
cdr3_nt: TGCAGCGTTGGAAGCGGGGCAGCCACAGATACGCAGTATTTT
cdr3_aa: CSVGSGAATDTQYF

v_call: TRBV28
j_call: TRBJ1-1
d_call: TRBD1
clone_size: -
cdr3_length: 14
cdr3_nt: TGTGCCAGCAGCGCAGGGGGCCGGGGCACTGAAGCTTTCTTT
cdr3_aa: CASSAGGRGTEAFF

v_call: TRBV6-5
j_call: TRBJ2-1
d_call: -
clone_size: -
cdr3_length: 14
cdr3_nt: TGTGCCAGCAGTTCCTTGCGGACTAAAGATGAGCAGTTCTTC
cdr3_aa: CASSSLRTKDEQFF

v_call: TRBV2
j_call: TRBJ1-2
d_call: -
clone_size: -
cdr3_length: 16
cdr3_nt: TGTGCCAGCACCCGACTTGGGACTCTAGATAACTATGGCTACACCTTC
cdr3_aa: CASTRLGTLDNYGYTF

v_call: TRBV5-1
j_call: TRBJ2-5
d_call: -
clone_size: -
cdr3_length: 12
cdr3_nt: TGCGCCAGCAGACCCGGGCAAGAGACCCAGTACTTC
cdr3_aa: CASRPGQETQYF

v_call: TRBV12-3/TRBV12-4
j_call: TRBJ1-1
d_call: TRBD1
clone_size: -
cdr3_length: 13
cdr3_nt: TGTGCCAGCAGACCAGGGGGTGGCACTGAAGCTTTCTTT
cdr3_aa: CASRPGGGTEAFF

v_call: TRBV28
j_call: TRBJ1-6
d_call: -
clone_size: -
cdr3_length: 12
cdr3_nt: TGTGCCAGCAGTTTCGGGGTGGAGGACCTCCACTTT
cdr3_aa: CASSFGVEDLHF

v_call: TRBV28
j_call: TRBJ2-3
d_call: -
clone_size: -
cdr3_length: 16
cdr3_nt: TGTGCCAGCACCGACCCCAGGGGGGCGAGCACAGATACGCAGTATTTT
cdr3_aa: CASTDPRGASTDTQYF

v_call: TRBV20-1
j_call: TRBJ1-5
d_call: TRBD1
clone_size: -
cdr3_length: 15
cdr3_nt: TGCAGTGCTAGTAGTGGGGACAGAGACAATCAGCCCCAGCATTTT
cdr3_aa: CSASSGDRDNQPQHF

v_call: TRBV30
j_call: TRBJ1-6
d_call: -
clone_size: once
cdr3_length: 13
cdr3_nt: TGTGCCTGGAGAACCCACAGGGATTCACCCCTCCACTTT
cdr3_aa: CAWRTHRDSPLHF

v_call: TRBV3-1/TRBV3-2
j_call: TRBJ1-4
d_call: TRBD1
clone_size: -
cdr3_length: 15
cdr3_nt: TGTGCCAGCAGCCAGCTGAGGACAGGGGGCGAAAAACTGTTTTTT
cdr3_aa: CASSQLRTGGEKLFF

v_call: TRBV7-8
j_call: TRBJ2-7
d_call: TRBD1
clone_size: -
cdr3_length: 15
cdr3_nt: TGTGCCAGCAGCTCAGGGACAGGGGCCGGACGCGAGCAGTACTTC
cdr3_aa: CASSSGTGAGREQYF

v_call: TRBV14
j_call: TRBJ1-6
d_call: -
clone_size: -
cdr3_length: 13
cdr3_nt: TGTGCCAGCAGCCAAGAGTGGAGTTCACCCCTCCACTTT
cdr3_aa: CASSQEWSSPLHF

v_call: TRBV7-3
j_call: TRBJ2-1
d_call: TRBD2
clone_size: -
cdr3_length: 16
cdr3_nt: TGTGCCAGCAGCTTAACGGTTAGCGGGATCTACAATGAGCAGTTCTTC
cdr3_aa: CASSLTVSGIYNEQFF

v_call: TRBV11-2
j_call: TRBJ2-2
d_call: -
clone_size: -
cdr3_length: 14
cdr3_nt: TGTGCCAGCAGCTTATACAGGGATACCGGGGAGCTGTTTTTT
cdr3_aa: CASSLYRDTGELFF

v_call: TRBV21-1
j_call: TRBJ1-1
d_call: -
clone_size: -
cdr3_length: 14
cdr3_nt: TGTGCCAACCGGGGACAGGGCGCGAACACTGAAGCTTTCTTT
cdr3_aa: CANRGQGANTEAFF

v_call: TRBV28
j_call: TRBJ2-3
d_call: TRBD2
clone_size: few
cdr3_length: 18
cdr3_nt: TGTGCCAGCAGATTCATCAGAGCGGGAGGACAGAGATTTTATACGCAGTATTTT
cdr3_aa: CASRFIRAGGQRFYTQYF

v_call: TRBV6-5
j_call: TRBJ1-5
d_call: -
clone_size: -
cdr3_length: 15
cdr3_nt: TGTGCCAGCAGTTCAACTTCCATTAGCAATCAGCCCCAGCATTTT
cdr3_aa: CASSSTSISNQPQHF